Below, 5 T cell receptor beta chains from the same sample are listed, as sequenced in a study of siplizumab effects on memory and regulatory T cells. This table comes from immunoSEQ multiplex PCR, and its TCRdb copy is limited to in-frame clones, with some not included. Here the sample spans some 100,000 clones, about 90% being singletons. Specimen: Tregs sorted from blood. The receptors here all came from a human donor in good health.

The chain links TRBV6-6 to TRBJ2-7, with TRBD2 matching over 9 bases. Germline CDR1 is MNHNY and CDR2 is SVGAGI (reference sequence). This CDR3 contains 15 residues. Trimming removed 4 bases from V and 3 bases from J; junction bases left unmatched: 7. The CDR3 nucleotides read TGTGCCAGCAGTTCCCCCTCTAGCGGGAACTACGAGCAGTACTTC. As protein: CASSSPSSGNYEQYF.

The chain couples TRBV18 to TRBJ1-1; 7 nucleotides match TRBD1. J lost 6 bases, V lost 1 base, and 8 bases had no gene match. This CDR3 is built from 15 residues. The germline CDR1 and CDR2 sequences are KGHSH and LQKENI. As DNA, the CDR3 is TGTGCCAGCTCACCACGTTTACAGGGGACGGCTGAAGCTTTCTTT. Its protein product is CASSPRLQGTAEAFF.

The chain combines TRBV14 with TRBJ2-1; D call uncertain. Trimming pared 1 base from V and 2 bases from J, leaving 12 bases between. Germline assignment: CDR1 SGHDN and CDR2 FVKESK. The CDR3 loop spans 16 amino acids. The CDR3 nucleotides read TGTGCCAGCAGCCAAGGATCAGGTGACCCCTACAATGAGCAGTTCTTC. It codes for CASSQGSGDPYNEQFF.

The chain recombines TRBV5-1 with TRBJ2-3; 14 positions agree with TRBD2. The CDR3 length is 15 residues. The V gene's germline CDR1 is SGHRS and CDR2 YFSETQ. The J segment lost 9 bases and the V segment lost 0 bases, leaving 3 bases of the junction unmatched. The chain's CDR3 is CASSLVTSGRATQYF. The CDR3, as DNA: TGCGCCAGCAGCTTGGTGACTAGCGGGAGGGCCACGCAGTATTTT.

This sequence joins TRBV11-3 and TRBJ2-1, with unresolved D. The V end lost 3 bases, the J end lost 15 bases, and 3 bases lay between the germline ends. CDR1 is SGHNT, CDR2 YENEEA, per germline. This CDR3 comprises 8 residues. This CDR3 is CASSFGFF. CDR3 nucleotide sequence: TGTGCCAGCAGCTTTGGGTTCTTC.